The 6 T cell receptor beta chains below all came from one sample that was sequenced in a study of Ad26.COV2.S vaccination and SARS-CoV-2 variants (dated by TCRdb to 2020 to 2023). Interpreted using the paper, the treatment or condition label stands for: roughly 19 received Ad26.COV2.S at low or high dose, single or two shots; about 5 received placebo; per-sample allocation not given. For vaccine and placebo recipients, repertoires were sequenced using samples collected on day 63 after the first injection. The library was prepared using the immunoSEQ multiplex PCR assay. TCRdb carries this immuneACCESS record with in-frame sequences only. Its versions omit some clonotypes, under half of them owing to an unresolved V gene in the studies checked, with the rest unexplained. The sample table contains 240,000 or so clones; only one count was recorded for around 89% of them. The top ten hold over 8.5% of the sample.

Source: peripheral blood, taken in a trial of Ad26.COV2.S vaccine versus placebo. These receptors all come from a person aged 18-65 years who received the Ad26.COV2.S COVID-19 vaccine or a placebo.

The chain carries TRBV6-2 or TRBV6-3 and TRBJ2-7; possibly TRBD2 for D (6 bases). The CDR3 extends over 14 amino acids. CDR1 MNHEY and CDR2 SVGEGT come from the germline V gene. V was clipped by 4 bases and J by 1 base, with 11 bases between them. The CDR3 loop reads CASSWNRGSYEQYF. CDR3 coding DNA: TGTGCCAGCAGTTGGAACCGGGGGTCCTACGAGCAGTACTTC.

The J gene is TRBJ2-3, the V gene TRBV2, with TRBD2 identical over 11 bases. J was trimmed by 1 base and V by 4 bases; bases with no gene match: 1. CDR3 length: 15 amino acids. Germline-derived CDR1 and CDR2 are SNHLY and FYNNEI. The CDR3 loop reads CASSGGLAGTDTQYF. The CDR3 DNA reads TGTGCCAGCAGTGGGGGACTAGCGGGCACAGATACGCAGTATTTT.

The CDR3 loop is CASSQDRGQYNEQFF. DNA of the CDR3: TGTGCCAGCAGTCAGGACAGGGGGCAATACAATGAGCAGTTCTTC. The rearrangement joins TRBV6-5 to TRBJ2-1, with 11 bases lining up with TRBD1. This CDR3 region has 15 residues. The V gene's germline CDR1 is MNHEY and CDR2 SVGAGI. V was pared by 5 bases and J by 4 bases, with 4 bases of the junction left unmatched.

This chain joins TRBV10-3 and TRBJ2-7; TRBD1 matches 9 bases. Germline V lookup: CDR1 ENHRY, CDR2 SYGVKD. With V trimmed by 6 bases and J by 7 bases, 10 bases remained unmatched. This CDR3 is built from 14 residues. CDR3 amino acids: CAISRTGQGLEQYF. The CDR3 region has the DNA TGTGCCATCAGCCGCACGGGACAGGGCCTTGAGCAGTACTTC.

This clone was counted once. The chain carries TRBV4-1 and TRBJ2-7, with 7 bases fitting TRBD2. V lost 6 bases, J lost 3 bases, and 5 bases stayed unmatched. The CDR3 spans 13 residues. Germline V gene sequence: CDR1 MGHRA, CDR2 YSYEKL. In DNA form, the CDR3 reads TGCGCCAGCAGGGCGGGGGAAAACTACGAGCAGTACTTC. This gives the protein CASRAGENYEQYF.

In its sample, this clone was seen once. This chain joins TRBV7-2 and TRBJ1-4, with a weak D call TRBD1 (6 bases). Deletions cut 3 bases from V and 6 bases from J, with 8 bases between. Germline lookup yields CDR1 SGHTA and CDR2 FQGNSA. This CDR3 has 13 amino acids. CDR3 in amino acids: CASSLDSYEKLFF. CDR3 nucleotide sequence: TGTGCCAGCAGCTTGGACAGTTATGAAAAACTGTTTTTT.